This paragraph covers one T cell receptor beta chain sequence. The antigen is undetermined. The CDR3 loop spans 15 amino acids. This sample was included in a study of T cells expressing NK-cell markers. As for the study in general: Sequencing of TCR beta repertoires drew on sorted CD3+CD56+NKG2C+, CD3+CD56+NKG2C- and CD3+CD56-NKG2C+ T cells.

TCRdb reanalyzed the 5' RACE reads, giving one entry per CDR3 protein sequence and no DNA. The listing contains 200,000 to 300,000 distinct CDR3 sequences. Study outcomes and limitations: NKG2C+ dominant clonotypes from several donors made up roughly 1.0-8% of CD8+ T cells. The same clonotypes also predominated in the CD3+CD56-NKG2C+ fraction of several donors. It remained uncertain whether the expanded NKG2C+ T cell clones were specific for HCMV antigens.

The rearrangement joins TRBV12-3 or TRBV12-4 to TRBJ2-3; with no DNA, the TCRdb D assignment of TRBD1 cannot be verified. The source of this sequence is a man younger than 35 in good health. Sequencing input: blood T cells: a sorted CD56 or NKG2C T cell subset, CD4+ or CD8+ T cells, or bulk PBMC T cells (not recorded which). The CDR3 region is CASRQTGANTDTQYF.